These T cell receptor beta chains were read from a single sample in a study of blood T cell repertoires in COVID-19. This table comes from immunoSEQ multiplex PCR, and its TCRdb copy is limited to in-frame clones, with some not included. The data contain 130,000 or so clones, about 89% of them singletons. The sample was peripheral blood. The receptors were sampled from a man aged 60 to 75 with COVID-19, enrolled during active disease. Both conserved end residues are part of each CDR3. The D gene is left open where the match is weak. Rows give clone size only sometimes, using once, few, many, or a class for an expanded clone.

j_gene,abundance,v_gene,d_gene,CDR3aa,CDR3nt
TRBJ1-2,-,TRBV6-4,TRBD1,CASSPGQGNYGYTF,TGTGCCAGCAGTCCGGGACAGGGGAACTATGGCTACACCTTC
TRBJ1-3,few,TRBV7-3,-,CASSLTVSDTIYF,TGTGCCAGCAGCTTAACGGTCTCGGACACCATATATTTT
TRBJ1-1,-,TRBV18,-,CASSPALRWGGTEAFF,TGTGCCAGCTCCCCAGCCCTACGATGGGGAGGCACTGAAGCTTTCTTT
TRBJ1-2,-,TRBV6-5,-,CASSYVGGNGYTF,TGTGCCAGCAGTTACGTGGGGGGGAATGGCTACACCTTC
TRBJ2-7,-,TRBV2,TRBD1,CASKADRGNYEQYF,TGTGCCAGTAAGGCCGACAGGGGTAACTACGAGCAGTACTTC
TRBJ1-5,-,TRBV28,-,CASTETGQPQHF,TGTGCCAGCACCGAAACCGGTCAGCCCCAGCATTTT
TRBJ1-1,once,TRBV29-1,-,CSVREQNLNTEAFF,TGCAGCGTTAGAGAACAGAACTTGAACACTGAAGCTTTCTTT
TRBJ1-3,-,TRBV27,-,CASRAGSSSGNTIYF,TGTGCCAGCAGAGCGGGGTCCAGCTCTGGAAACACCATATATTTT
TRBJ1-6,once,TRBV6-5,-,CASSYESSYNSPLHF,TGTGCCAGCAGTTACGAGAGCTCCTATAATTCACCCCTCCACTTT
TRBJ1-5,-,TRBV28,-,CASKVAAGSNQPQHF,TGTGCCAGCAAAGTGGCAGCGGGGAGCAATCAGCCCCAGCATTTT
TRBJ2-5,-,TRBV6-5,-,CASSYGSSRQETQYF,TGTGCCAGCAGTTACGGGTCTAGCAGACAAGAGACCCAGTACTTC
TRBJ1-2,-,TRBV24-1,-,CATSDPITGFGYTF,TGTGCCACCAGTGACCCTATCACAGGGTTCGGCTACACCTTC
TRBJ2-5,-,TRBV5-8,TRBD1,CASSWGRDSQAETQYF,TGTGCCAGCAGCTGGGGCCGGGACAGCCAGGCCGAGACCCAGTACTTC
TRBJ1-2,-,TRBV30,TRBD1,CAWNPGQGTYGYTF,TGTGCCTGGAATCCGGGACAGGGGACCTATGGCTACACCTTC
TRBJ2-5,-,TRBV14,TRBD2,CASSQDVSLGRETQYF,TGTGCCAGCAGCCAAGATGTATCCCTCGGGAGGGAGACCCAGTACTTC